Presented here are 16 T cell receptor beta chains from one specimen sequenced in a study of blood T cell repertoires in COVID-19. The data were produced by immunoSEQ multiplex PCR, yet TCRdb's version contains in-frame clones alone and is incomplete. This sample has hundreds of thousands of clones, with 70% to 90% found just once. What was sequenced was PBMCs or T cells enriched from blood (not recorded which). These TCRs come from a man in his thirties or forties with acute COVID-19.

This clone was observed once. This chain uses TRBV20-1 with TRBJ2-7; a weak D match, TRBD1 (6 bases). Germline V lookup: CDR1 DFQATT, CDR2 SNEGSKA (reference sequence). The CDR3 extends over 12 amino acids. V lost 3 bases and J 5 bases, leaving 11 bases between the germline ends. This chain's CDR3 is CSASMAGDEQYF. In nucleotides, the CDR3 is TGCAGTGCTAGTATGGCAGGGGACGAGCAGTACTTC.

The rearrangement links TRBV19 to TRBJ2-1; 11 bases align to TRBD2. Germline CDR1 reads LNHDA; CDR2 reads SQIVND (reference sequence). The CDR3 is made up of 16 amino acids. J was trimmed by 4 bases and V by 4 bases; bases with no gene match: 6. DNA for the CDR3: TGTGCCAGTAGTACTGGGCTAGCGGGGGGATACAATGAGCAGTTCTTC. Translating it yields CASSTGLAGGYNEQFF.

This chain joins TRBV5-1 and TRBJ2-5; possibly TRBD1 for D (5 bases). Germline assignment: CDR1 SGHRS and CDR2 YFSETQ. V shed 2 bases and J shed 5 bases, with 13 bases lying between them. CDR3 size: 14 residues. The CDR3 sequence: CASSFRAAAETQYF. DNA of the CDR3: TGCGCCAGCAGCTTCAGGGCAGCCGCGGAGACCCAGTACTTC.

J is TRBJ1-2 and V is TRBV6-5; 8 nucleotides agree with TRBD1. Per germline, CDR1 MNHEY and CDR2 SVGAGI. Losses at the gene ends were 5 bases for V and 4 bases for J; bases not matched to a gene: 6. This CDR3 contains 14 residues. The CDR3 loop is CASSQTGDSYGYTF. The CDR3 DNA reads TGTGCCAGCAGTCAGACAGGGGACAGCTATGGCTACACCTTC.

This chain joins TRBV7-2 and TRBJ1-4; 8 bases line up with TRBD1. Trimming took 6 bases from V and 4 from J; bases not matched to a gene: 4. CDR3 length: 14 amino acids. Looked up from germline, CDR1 is SGHTA and CDR2 is FQGNSA. The CDR3 sequence is CASSFGQGNEKLFF. The CDR3 DNA reads as TGTGCCAGCAGTTTCGGACAGGGTAATGAAAAACTGTTTTTT.

This chain's CDR3 is CASRSSGTGSSPLHF. For the CDR3, the DNA is TGTGCCAGCAGAAGTTCGGGGACAGGGTCGTCCCCCCTCCACTTT. The J gene is TRBJ1-6, the V gene TRBV3-1 (or the pseudogene TRBV3-2); 9 nucleotides agree with TRBD1. With 6 bases clipped from V and 13 bases from J, the junction kept 13 bases outside the gene matches. This CDR3 has 15 residues. Germline V gives CDR1 LGHDT, CDR2 YNNKEL (reference sequence).

V is TRBV19 and J is TRBJ2-5; 11 bases are shared with TRBD1. The J call may be incorrect, as the DNA end agrees better with TRBJ2-7. The germline V gene encodes CDR1 LNHDA and CDR2 SQIVND (reference sequence). The length of the CDR3 is 15 residues. The CDR3 DNA sequence: TGTGCCAGTAGTCGAATCGGGACAGGGGGGTACGAGCAGTACTTC. This gives the protein CASSRIGTGGYEQYF.

The V call is TRBV5-1, the J call TRBJ1-1; weak D call: TRBD1 (5 bases). This CDR3 is 14 amino acids long. Germline CDR1 reads SGHRS; CDR2 reads YFSETQ. Trimming shortened V by 4 bases and J by 4 bases, and 14 bases separated the two germline ends. CDR3 sequence reads: CASSAYGGRTEAFF. In DNA form, the CDR3 reads TGCGCCAGCAGCGCTTACGGGGGACGCACTGAAGCTTTCTTT.

This chain connects TRBV6-5 to TRBJ2-3; D gene ambiguous. This CDR3 has 13 amino acids. In germline, CDR1 is MNHEY, CDR2 SVGAGI. Trimming took off 2 bases at V and 4 bases at J, with 7 bases between the two ends. The CDR3 DNA reads TGTGCCAGCAGTTACGGGCCCCCAGATACGCAGTATTTT. Protein product: CASSYGPPDTQYF.

V gene TRBV7-3 combines with J gene TRBJ1-1; D unclear. Germline V gene data show CDR1 as SGHTA and CDR2 as FQGTGA. This CDR3 has 13 amino acids. The V end lost 5 bases, the J end lost 0 bases, and 7 bases lay between the germline ends. The CDR3 coding sequence is TGTGCCAGCAGCCCAGAGGTGAACACTGAAGCTTTCTTT. Translating gives CASSPEVNTEAFF.

V usage is TRBV14 and J usage is TRBJ1-3; TRBD1 matches 8 bases. V lost 1 base to trimming and J lost 4 bases; unmatched junction nucleotides: 12. CDR3 size: 18 residues. In germline, CDR1 is SGHDN, CDR2 FVKESK. In nucleotides, the CDR3 is TGTGCCAGCAGCCAAGCGGTAAGGGTCAACAGGGGGGGAAACACCATATATTTT. Translation gives CASSQAVRVNRGGNTIYF.

The chain employs TRBV19 and TRBJ1-6, with a possible D match to TRBD1 (5 bases). The germline gives CDR1 LNHDA, CDR2 SQIVND (reference sequence). Trimming shortened V by 0 bases and J by 9 bases, and 12 bases separated the two germline ends. This CDR3 has 15 amino acids. This CDR3 is CASSIDQGRASPLHF. CDR3 DNA sequence: TGTGCCAGTAGTATAGATCAGGGTCGAGCTTCACCCCTCCACTTT.

With regard to this clone: At one of its ends the junction is not consistent with the germline gene, which may arise from a read error. The chain recombines TRBV3-1 (or the pseudogene TRBV3-2) with TRBJ2-7; 12 bases align to TRBD2. The CDR3 has 15 amino acids. Germline loops: CDR1 LGHDT, CDR2 YNNKEL (reference sequence). DNA of the CDR3: TGTGCCAGCAGCCAAGAAAGGACTAGCGGGGTGGTAAGGAACTTC. This translates into CASSQERTSGVVRNF.

The CDR3 is CASTGIQETQYF. DNA for the CDR3: TGTGCTAGTACGGGGATCCAAGAGACCCAGTACTTC. V gene TRBV12-5 combines with J gene TRBJ2-5, with D maybe TRBD2 (5 bases). Germline V gene lookup returns CDR1 LGHNT and CDR2 FRNRAP. V gave up 8 bases and J gave up 1 base, with 8 bases separating them. The CDR3 consists of 12 residues.

This sequence joins TRBV21-1 and TRBJ1-5; no DNA check was done on the table's D call, TRBD1. TRBV21-1 is a known pseudogene. The CDR3 loop spans 16 amino acids. CDR3 protein: CASRNLTGGIAQPQHF. The CDR3 DNA reads as TGTGCCAGCAGAAACCTGACAGGGGGAATCGCTCAGCCCCAGCATTTT.

The chain uses TRBV10-2 and TRBJ1-4, with a tentative D call TRBD1 (6 bases). CDR1 is WSHSY, CDR2 SAAADI, per germline. The CDR3 length is 15 residues. Trimming stripped 2 bases from V and 5 bases from J, with 12 bases between. CDR3 coding DNA: TGCGCCAGCAGTGAGGTTGGACAGATCAATGAAAAACTGTTTTTT. Translated: CASSEVGQINEKLFF.